The 13 T cell receptor beta chains listed next were all sequenced from one sample in a study of blood T cell repertoires in COVID-19 (dated by TCRdb to between 2020 and 2021). The method behind the library was the immunoSEQ multiplex PCR assay. TCRdb took this table from immuneACCESS and kept in-frame rearrangements with V and J called. Such tables lack part of the clones; where checked against another copy, unresolved V genes explain under half of the gap, and the rest is unexplained. This sample lists 250,000 to 350,000 clones; around 82% were detected once. Of the sample, 15% to 18% falls within the top ten clones. The material sequenced was peripheral blood. All receptors derive from a person between 70 and 80 years old with COVID-19, enrolled during active disease.

V usage is TRBV7-2 and J usage is TRBJ2-1; 11 bases are a match to TRBD2. Losses at the gene ends were 5 bases for V and 12 bases for J; bases not matched to a gene: 6. The germline gives CDR1 SGHTA, CDR2 FQGNSA. This CDR3 contains 13 residues. CDR3 DNA sequence: TGTGCCAGCAGCAGGACTAGCGGGTCCGGGCAGTTCTTC. It translates to CASSRTSGSGQFF.

The chain has TRBV30 and TRBJ2-7, with 8 bases fitting TRBD1. Trimming at V came to 3 bases and at J to 3 bases, leaving 7 bases not matched to a gene. Germline V gene data show CDR1 as GTSNPN and CDR2 as SVGIG (reference sequence). The CDR3 runs to 14 residues. Here the CDR3 DNA reads TGTGCCTGGAGAGGGGACAGGTTTGACTACGAGCAGTACTTC. Protein product: CAWRGDRFDYEQYF.

This sequence joins TRBV9 and TRBJ2-1; 13 positions agree with TRBD2. CDR3 length: 16 amino acids. Trimming at V came to 2 bases and at J to 6 bases, leaving 5 bases not matched to a gene. Per the germline V gene, CDR1 is SGDLS and CDR2 is YYNGEE. The CDR3 is CASSVAGLAGLNEQFF. CDR3 nucleotide sequence: TGTGCCAGCAGCGTTGCGGGACTAGCGGGACTCAATGAGCAGTTCTTC. Supplemented by reference TRBV9 and TRBJ2-1, the full variable domain reads DSGVTQTPKHLITATGQRVTLRCSPRSGDLSVYWYQQSLDQGLQFLIQYYNGEERAKGNILERFSAQQFPDLHSELNLSSLELGDSALYFCASSVAGLAGLNEQFFGPGTRLTVL.

This clone was counted a single time. J is TRBJ1-2 and V is TRBV19; weak D call: TRBD1 (6 bases). CDR3 size: 17 residues. Germline CDR1 and CDR2: LNHDA and SQIVND (reference sequence). Trimming took off 6 bases at V and 0 bases at J, with 20 bases between the two ends. The CDR3 DNA reads TGTGCCAGTAGCCTTCAGGGGCCGCCGGGACCTAACTATGGCTACACCTTC. Translated: CASSLQGPPGPNYGYTF.

The V gene is TRBV19, the J gene TRBJ2-7; the D gene is possibly TRBD1 (6 bases). Germline V gene data show CDR1 as LNHDA and CDR2 as SQIVND (reference sequence). Trimming removed 6 bases at V and 4 bases at J, with 16 bases between. The CDR3 covers 14 residues. The CDR3 region has the DNA TGTGCCAGTAGCCGGGACATAGTAACTTACGAGCAGTACTTC. Translation gives CASSRDIVTYEQYF.

This rearrangement joins TRBV23-1 to TRBJ2-1, with a tentative D call TRBD2 (5 bases). TRBV23-1 counts as an open reading frame of uncertain function. This CDR3 is 19 amino acids long. Trimming took 2 bases from V and 1 from J, leaving 21 bases between them. This CDR3 is CASSQRSLRELGSYNEQFF. The CDR3 nucleotides are TGCGCCAGCAGTCAAAGAAGCTTGAGGGAGCTTGGTTCCTACAATGAGCAGTTCTTC.

The genes are TRBV6-4 and TRBJ1-4; TRBD1 is a possible D gene (5 bases). This CDR3 is built from 14 residues. Germline V gives CDR1 MRHNA, CDR2 SNTAGT. The V gene lost 4 bases and the J gene lost 8 bases, with 14 bases spanning the gap. In DNA, the CDR3 is TGTGCCAGCAGTGGGTGGAGGAGGGACGAAAAACTGTTTTTT. This translates into CASSGWRRDEKLFF.

The genes are TRBV6-2 or TRBV6-3 and TRBJ2-3; D might be TRBD2 (7 bases). Germline CDR1 and CDR2: MNHEY and SVGEGT. The CDR3 covers 14 residues. Trimming removed 5 bases from V and 3 bases from J, with 12 bases in between. The CDR3 region has the DNA TGTGCCAGCAGTGGGGGGGCTGTGACAGATACGCAGTATTTT. Protein sequence: CASSGGAVTDTQYF.

A single count supports this clone. V usage is TRBV10-3 and J usage is TRBJ2-5, with D uncertain. This CDR3 comprises 14 residues. V was clipped by 6 bases and J by 5 bases, with 16 bases between them. Per germline, CDR1 ENHRY and CDR2 SYGVKD. The CDR3 nucleotides read TGTGCCATCAGCCCCAGCCTGGGCCGGGAGACCCAGTACTTC. It yields the protein CAISPSLGRETQYF.

This CDR3 reads CASSVGGADYGYTF. In nucleotides, the CDR3 is TGTGCCAGCAGTGTTGGGGGCGCGGACTATGGCTACACCTTC. The chain links TRBV6-4 to TRBJ1-2, with a tentative D call TRBD1 (6 bases). This CDR3 has 14 amino acids. Germline V gives CDR1 MRHNA, CDR2 SNTAGT. Trimming removed 4 bases at V and 3 bases at J, with 12 bases between.

The chain employs TRBV27 and TRBJ2-5; D not resolved. Between the trimmed V and J ends, which lost 2 bases and 2 bases, there was a span of 9 bases. Germline V gene data show CDR1 as MNHEY and CDR2 as SMNVEV (reference sequence). This CDR3 is 14 amino acids long. This CDR3 is CASSLIGTQETQYF. In DNA form, the CDR3 reads TGTGCCAGCAGTTTAATTGGCACACAAGAGACCCAGTACTTC.

This rearrangement joins TRBV9 to TRBJ2-6; no definite D call. This CDR3 is 14 amino acids long. Trimming cost V 7 bases and J 1 base, with 9 bases left between them. Looked up from germline, CDR1 is SGDLS and CDR2 is YYNGEE. The CDR3 here is CASSGSSGANVLTF. Here the CDR3 DNA reads TGTGCCAGCTCCGGTTCGTCTGGGGCCAACGTCCTGACTTTC.

The V and J genes are TRBV6-5 and TRBJ1-3; 9 nucleotides match TRBD1. The CDR3 consists of 15 residues. CDR1 and CDR2 from the germline V gene are MNHEY and SVGAGI. V dropped 6 bases and J dropped 4; count of bases not matched to a gene: 7. The CDR3 region has the DNA TGTGCCAGCAGGACCGGGACAGGGATCGGAAACACCATATATTTT. Encoded protein: CASRTGTGIGNTIYF.